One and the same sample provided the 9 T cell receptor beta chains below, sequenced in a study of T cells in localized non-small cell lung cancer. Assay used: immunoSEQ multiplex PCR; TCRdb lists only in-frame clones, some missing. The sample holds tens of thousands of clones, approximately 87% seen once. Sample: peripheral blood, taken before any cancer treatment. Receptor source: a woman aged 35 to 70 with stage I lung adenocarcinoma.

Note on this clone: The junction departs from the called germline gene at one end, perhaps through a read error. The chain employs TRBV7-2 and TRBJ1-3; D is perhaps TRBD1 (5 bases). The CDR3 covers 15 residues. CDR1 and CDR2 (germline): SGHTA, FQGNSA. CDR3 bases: TGTGCCAGCAGGTTAGGGGCAGCCTCTGGAAACACCATATATTTT. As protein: CASRLGAASGNTIYF.

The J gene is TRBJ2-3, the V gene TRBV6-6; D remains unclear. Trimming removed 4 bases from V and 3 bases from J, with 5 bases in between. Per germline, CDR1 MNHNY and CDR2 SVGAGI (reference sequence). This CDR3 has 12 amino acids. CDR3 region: CASSSPTDTQYF. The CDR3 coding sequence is TGTGCCAGCAGTTCTCCGACAGATACGCAGTATTTT.

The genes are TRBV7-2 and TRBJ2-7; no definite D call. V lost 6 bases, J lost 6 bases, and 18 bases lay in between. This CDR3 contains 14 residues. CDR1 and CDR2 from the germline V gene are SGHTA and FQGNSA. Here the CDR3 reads CASRTGLTTSEQYF. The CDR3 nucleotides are TGTGCCAGCAGAACCGGGCTAACTACCTCCGAGCAGTACTTC.

CDR3: CASSVETGPPLVTQYF. For the CDR3, the DNA is TGTGCCAGCAGCGTAGAAACAGGGCCACCGTTGGTTACGCAGTATTTT. The gene calls are TRBV9 and TRBJ2-3, with D possibly TRBD1 on 6 matching bases. Trimming pared 0 bases from V and 8 bases from J, leaving 19 bases between. The germline CDR1 and CDR2 sequences are SGDLS and YYNGEE. The CDR3 length is 16 residues.

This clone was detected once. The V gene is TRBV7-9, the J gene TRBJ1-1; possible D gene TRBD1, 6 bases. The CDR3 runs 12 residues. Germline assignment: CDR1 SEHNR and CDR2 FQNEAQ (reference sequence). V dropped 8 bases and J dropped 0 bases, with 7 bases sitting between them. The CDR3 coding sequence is TGTGCCAGCGCAGGGGTGAACACTGAAGCTTTCTTT. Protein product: CASAGVNTEAFF.

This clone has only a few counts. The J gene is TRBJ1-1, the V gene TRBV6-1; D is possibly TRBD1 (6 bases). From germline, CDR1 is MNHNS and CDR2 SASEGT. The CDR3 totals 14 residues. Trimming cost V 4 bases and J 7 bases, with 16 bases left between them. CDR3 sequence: CASSVRDNRLEAFF. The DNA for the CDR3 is TGTGCCAGCAGTGTCCGGGACAACCGACTTGAAGCTTTCTTT.

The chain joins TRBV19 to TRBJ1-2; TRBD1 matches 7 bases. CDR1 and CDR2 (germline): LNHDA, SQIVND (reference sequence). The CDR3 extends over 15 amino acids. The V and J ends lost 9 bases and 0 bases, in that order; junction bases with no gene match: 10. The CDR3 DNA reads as TGTGCCAGCCGAACCGGGACAGCTGCTAACTATGGCTACACCTTC. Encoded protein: CASRTGTAANYGYTF.

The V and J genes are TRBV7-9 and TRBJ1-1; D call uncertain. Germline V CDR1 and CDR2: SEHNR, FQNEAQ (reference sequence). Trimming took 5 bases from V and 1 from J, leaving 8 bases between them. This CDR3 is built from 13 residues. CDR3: CASSVTENTEAFF. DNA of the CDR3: TGTGCCAGCAGCGTTACCGAGAACACTGAAGCTTTCTTT.

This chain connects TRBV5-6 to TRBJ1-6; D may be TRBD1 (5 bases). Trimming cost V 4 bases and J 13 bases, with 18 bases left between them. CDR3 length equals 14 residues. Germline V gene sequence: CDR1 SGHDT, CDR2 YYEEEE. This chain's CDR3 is CASSPPGPRYPLHF. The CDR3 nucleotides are TGTGCCAGCAGCCCGCCGGGGCCTCGCTACCCCCTCCACTTT.